This T cell receptor (beta chain) was sequenced in a study of T cell changes during pregnancy in multiple sclerosis (dated by TCRdb to about 2019). Regarding the complete study: In women with multiple sclerosis, the researchers looked at how the T cell repertoire shifted as pregnancy progressed.

Turning to this clone: No antigen is known for it. No much larger clone exists at a distance of one base, and base qualities are not known.

Library creation used the immunoSEQ multiplex PCR assay. TCRdb stores this immuneACCESS table with in-frame sequences only. Part of the clones is absent; in the studies checked, under half of the shortfall reflects unresolved V genes, and no reason is known for the rest. The table for this sample lists some 31,000 clones; around nine tenths of them were counted only once. 5% to 7.5% of the sample is in the top ten clones. As encoded in the germline V gene (reference sequence), CDR1 is SGHAT while CDR2 is FQDESV. Relative to germline, V is 11 bases shorter and J is 0 bases shorter, with 14 bases between their ends. The CDR3 sequence holds 13 residues, the cysteine and phenylalanine included. Only the CDR3 region is kept as DNA, spanning 39 bases read in frame from base 1.

This specimen was CD8+ T cells from peripheral blood mononuclear cells, taken in the second trimester of pregnancy. The sequence is built from TRBV11-1 and TRBJ2-7; the D gene is perhaps TRBD2, on 5 matching bases. The source is a female donor with multiple sclerosis, enrolled in a pregnancy study. The DNA is TGTGCCGTACAGACCGGGAACTCCTACGAGCAGTACTTC. This translates into CAVQTGNSYEQYF.